This entry lists 27 T cell receptor beta chains sequenced from one sample in a study of T cell changes during pregnancy in multiple sclerosis. Measured with immunoSEQ multiplex PCR; TCRdb has only the in-frame clones, and not every one. The table includes about 35,000 clones, roughly 87% detected once. Sequences were derived from CD4+ T cells from peripheral blood mononuclear cells, sampled after pregnancy. The origin of the receptors is a female donor in good health, enrolled as a control in a pregnancy study.

The chain recombines TRBV7-3 with TRBJ1-1; a possible D gene is TRBD1 (5 bases). The CDR3 is made up of 16 amino acids. Trimming left V 5 bases short and J 0 bases short, with 16 bases between. Germline loops: CDR1 SGHTA, CDR2 FQGTGA. DNA for the CDR3: TGTGCCAGCAGCCGAGGGTCGGGACTTATGAACACTGAAGCTTTCTTT. Amino acid sequence: CASSRGSGLMNTEAFF. Looking up the rest from reference TRBV7-3 and TRBJ1-1 gives the full variable domain: GAGVSQTPSNKVTEKGKYVELRCDPISGHTALYWYRQSLGQGPEFLIYFQGTGAADDSGLPNDRFFAVRPEGSVSTLKIQRTERGDSAVYLCASSRGSGLMNTEAFFGQGTRLTVV.

V usage is TRBV6-1 and J usage is TRBJ2-3; 10 bases agree with TRBD2. The CDR3 runs 15 residues. The junction had 4 bases not matched to a gene; V was cut back by 6 bases and J by 1 base. CDR1 and CDR2 (germline): MNHNS, SASEGT. CDR3 loop: CASSLGLAGTDTQYF. DNA for the CDR3: TGTGCCAGCAGCCTCGGACTAGCGGGCACAGATACGCAGTATTTT.

This clone was detected a few times. The chain has TRBV4-1 and TRBJ2-7; D remains unclear. Germline CDR1 is MGHRA and CDR2 is YSYEKL. Trimming pared 0 bases from V and 3 bases from J, leaving 6 bases between. The CDR3 runs 13 residues. Written as DNA, the CDR3 is TGCGCCAGCAGCCAAGATAACTACTACGAGCAGTACTTC. Translating it yields CASSQDNYYEQYF.

The chain carries TRBV27 and TRBJ1-1; TRBD1 matches at 9 bases. Unmatched junction bases numbered 7, after V lost 5 bases and J lost 3 bases. This CDR3 contains 15 residues. Germline V gives CDR1 MNHEY, CDR2 SMNVEV (reference sequence). The CDR3 loop is CASSPRTGEYTEAFF. In DNA form, the CDR3 reads TGTGCCAGCAGTCCACGGACAGGGGAGTACACTGAAGCTTTCTTT.

This rearrangement joins TRBV9 to TRBJ2-2; TRBD1 matches at 10 bases. V was clipped by 4 bases and J by 2 bases; unmatched bases: 11. The CDR3 is made up of 18 amino acids. Looked up from germline, CDR1 is SGDLS and CDR2 is YYNGEE. The CDR3 here is CASSPRTGGGFNTGELFF. As DNA, the CDR3 is TGTGCCAGCAGCCCCCGGACAGGGGGAGGGTTTAACACCGGGGAGCTGTTTTTT.

V is TRBV30 and J is TRBJ2-1, with 10 nucleotides matching TRBD2. CDR1 and CDR2 from the germline V gene are GTSNPN and SVGIG (reference sequence). J lost 10 bases, V lost 1 base, and 10 bases had no gene match. This CDR3 comprises 15 residues. CDR3 residues: CAWSAGKREGREQFF. The CDR3 DNA reads TGTGCCTGGAGTGCTGGGAAGCGGGAGGGCCGGGAGCAGTTCTTC.

This clone was seen only once. This chain links TRBV14 with TRBJ2-1, with a tentative D call TRBD2 (5 bases). Trimming took 1 base from V and 4 from J, leaving 11 bases between them. The CDR3 sequence is 15 residues long. Germline assignment: CDR1 SGHDN and CDR2 FVKESK. The CDR3: CASSQVRGLYNEQFF. The CDR3 DNA sequence: TGTGCCAGCAGCCAAGTACGTGGACTTTACAATGAGCAGTTCTTC.

V usage is TRBV7-3 and J usage is TRBJ2-3, with TRBD2 matching over 7 bases. Trimming took 3 bases from V and 4 from J; bases not matched to a gene: 4. CDR1 and CDR2 from the germline V gene are SGHTA and FQGTGA. This CDR3 region has 14 residues. The CDR3 loop reads CASSLTGGPDTQYF. As DNA, the CDR3 is TGTGCCAGCAGCTTGACGGGAGGACCAGATACGCAGTATTTT. Variable domain in full (rest from reference TRBV7-3 and TRBJ2-3): GAGVSQTPSNKVTEKGKYVELRCDPISGHTALYWYRQSLGQGPEFLIYFQGTGAADDSGLPNDRFFAVRPEGSVSTLKIQRTERGDSAVYLCASSLTGGPDTQYFGPGTRLTVL.

The table lists this clone with a count of one. J is TRBJ2-2 and V is TRBV10-3; 12 bases align to TRBD2. The CDR3 totals 16 residues. Trimming removed 6 bases from V and 6 bases from J; junction bases left unmatched: 8. The germline V gene has CDR1 ENHRY and CDR2 SYGVKD. CDR3 DNA sequence: TGTGCCATCAGCTCTCGTTCTAGCGGGGGGGCCGGGGAGCTGTTTTTT. It encodes CAISSRSSGGAGELFF.

V is TRBV28 and J is TRBJ1-2; 7 bases match TRBD1. Germline values: CDR1 MDHEN, CDR2 SYDVKM. The CDR3 spans 13 residues. V dropped 6 bases and J dropped 4; count of bases not matched to a gene: 5. In DNA, the CDR3 is TGTGCCAGCAGGGTTGAGGGGGCCTATGGCTACACCTTC. This sequence encodes CASRVEGAYGYTF.

This clone was recorded only once. The rearrangement uses TRBV28 and TRBJ1-6; weak D call: TRBD1 (5 bases). Between the trimmed V and J ends, which lost 6 bases and 6 bases, there was a span of 18 bases. The CDR3 sequence is 16 residues long. Per the germline V gene, CDR1 is MDHEN and CDR2 is SYDVKM. CDR3 in amino acids: CASRGGASNFNSPLHF. In nucleotides, the CDR3 is TGTGCCAGCAGGGGGGGAGCGAGCAATTTTAATTCACCCCTCCACTTT.

In nucleotides, the CDR3 is TGCGCCAGCAGCCAATTTACAACAGGGAGCACTGAAGCTTTCTTT. This gives the protein CASSQFTTGSTEAFF. This sequence joins TRBV4-1 and TRBJ1-1; the D gene is possibly TRBD1 (6 bases). There are 15 residues in the CDR3. The germline V gene encodes CDR1 MGHRA and CDR2 YSYEKL. V gave up 2 bases and J gave up 4 bases, with 14 bases separating them.

This sequence joins TRBV6-1 and TRBJ1-3; perhaps TRBD1 as D (5 bases). V lost 4 bases, J lost 0 bases, and 13 bases lay in between. The CDR3 has 16 amino acids. Looked up from germline, CDR1 is MNHNS and CDR2 is SASEGT. CDR3 coding DNA: TGTGCCAGCAGTGGACACGACAGCCACTCTGGAAACACCATATATTTT. Its protein is CASSGHDSHSGNTIYF.

The V gene is TRBV9, the J gene TRBJ1-1; D unresolved. CDR1 and CDR2 from the germline V gene are SGDLS and YYNGEE. CDR3 length: 14 amino acids. V lost 0 bases and J lost 0, with 6 bases in between. Here the CDR3 DNA reads TGTGCCAGCAGCGTAGAAGGAGTGAACACTGAAGCTTTCTTT. It specifies CASSVEGVNTEAFF.

CDR3 in DNA: TGTGCCAGCAGCTTGGTCCCCGGGAGGGGCAACACCGGGGAGCTGTTTTTT. Protein: CASSLVPGRGNTGELFF. The chain employs TRBV5-4 and TRBJ2-2; TRBD2 agrees at 8 bases. The length of the CDR3 is 17 residues. Germline CDR1 and CDR2: SGHNT and YYREEE (reference sequence). With 0 bases clipped from V and 2 bases from J, the junction kept 6 bases outside the gene matches.

CDR3 protein: CASHKAGGSTEAFF. Written as DNA, the CDR3 is TGTGCCAGCCATAAAGCAGGGGGTAGCACTGAAGCTTTCTTT. The chain carries TRBV25-1 and TRBJ1-1, with 7 bases matching TRBD1. J gave up 4 bases and V 8 bases, and 10 bases lay outside the gene matches. CDR3 length: 14 residues. The germline V gene encodes CDR1 MGHDK and CDR2 SYGVNS. The full variable domain, its missing parts supplied by reference TRBV25-1 and TRBJ1-1, is EADIYQTPRYLVIGTGKKITLECSQTMGHDKMYWYQQDPGMELHLIHYSYGVNSTEKGDLSSESTVSRIRTEHFPLTLESARPSHTSQYLCASHKAGGSTEAFFGQGTRLTVV.

This chain links TRBV19 with TRBJ2-1; 11 bases align to TRBD2. CDR1 LNHDA and CDR2 SQIVND come from the germline V gene (reference sequence). The trim removed 3 bases at V and 4 bases at J, leaving 11 bases unmatched. There are 18 residues in the CDR3. The CDR3 loop reads CASSIFLLAGEWYNEQFF. CDR3 DNA: TGTGCCAGTAGTATCTTCCTACTAGCGGGAGAATGGTACAATGAGCAGTTCTTC. Full variable domain (remainder filled in from reference TRBV19 and TRBJ2-1): DGGITQSPKYLFRKEGQNVTLSCEQNLNHDAMYWYRQDPGQGLRLIYYSQIVNDFQKGDIAEGYSVSREKKESFPLTVTSAQKNPTAFYLCASSIFLLAGEWYNEQFFGPGTRLTVL.

CDR3 sequence reads: CASSLNQATDTQYF. CDR3 nucleotide sequence: TGTGCCAGCAGCTTGAACCAGGCCACAGATACGCAGTATTTT. The chain links TRBV7-8 to TRBJ2-3, with unresolved D. The CDR3 totals 14 residues. V lost 3 bases, J lost 2 bases, and 9 bases lay in between. Germline CDR1 is SGHVS and CDR2 is FQNEAQ. Looking up the rest from reference TRBV7-8 and TRBJ2-3 gives the full variable domain: GAGVSQSPRYKVAKRGQDVALRCDPISGHVSLFWYQQALGQGPEFLTYFQNEAQLDKSGLPSDRFFAERPEGSVSTLKIQRTQQEDSAVYLCASSLNQATDTQYFGPGTRLTVL.

The rearrangement joins TRBV9 to TRBJ2-7, with D hard to call. The ends were cut back, 0 bases at V and 3 bases at J, with 4 bases in the middle. The CDR3 contains 12 residues. In germline, CDR1 is SGDLS, CDR2 YYNGEE. The CDR3 loop is CASSVDGYEQYF. The DNA for the CDR3 is TGTGCCAGCAGCGTAGACGGCTACGAGCAGTACTTC.

This clone was seen just once. The V gene is TRBV5-6, the J gene TRBJ2-7, with TRBD1 identical over 8 bases. Germline V lookup: CDR1 SGHDT, CDR2 YYEEEE. The CDR3 length is 16 residues. V gave up 4 bases and J gave up 4 bases; unmatched junction bases: 13. CDR3 protein: CASSLVGRQGRYEQYF. CDR3 sequence (DNA): TGTGCCAGCAGCCTGGTCGGTCGACAGGGGAGGTACGAGCAGTACTTC.

This chain joins TRBV11-1 and TRBJ1-6, with TRBD1 matching over 7 bases. CDR1 and CDR2 from the germline V gene are SGHAT and FQDESV (reference sequence). The V segment lost 1 base and the J segment 7 bases; nucleotides outside the gene matches: 1. The CDR3 loop spans 14 amino acids. CDR3 residues: CASSLVRGNSPLHF. CDR3 nucleotide sequence: TGTGCCAGCAGCTTAGTCAGGGGGAATTCACCCCTCCACTTT. The full variable domain, with the rest looked up from reference TRBV11-1 and TRBJ1-6, is EAEVAQSPRYKITEKSQAVAFWCDPISGHATLYWYRQILGQGPELLVQFQDESVVDDSQLPKDRFSAERLKGVDSTLKIQPAELGDSAMYLCASSLVRGNSPLHFGNGTRLTVT.

The chain joins TRBV5-8 to TRBJ2-5; tentatively, D is TRBD2 (5 bases). V shed 1 base and J shed 4 bases, with 11 bases lying between them. CDR1 is SGHTS, CDR2 YDEGEE, per germline. The CDR3 is 14 residues long. The DNA of the CDR3 is TGTGCCAGCAGCTTGCACGGGATTAGAGAGACCCAGTACTTC. It codes for CASSLHGIRETQYF.

V and J are TRBV27 and TRBJ2-4; possibly TRBD2 for D (5 bases). V was shortened by 4 bases and J by 0 bases, with 10 bases between the two germline ends. The germline V gene has CDR1 MNHEY and CDR2 SMNVEV (reference sequence). CDR3 length: 15 residues. In DNA form, the CDR3 reads TGTGCCAGCAGTTCGGGGTCCTTAGCCAAAAACATTCAGTACTTC. Translating it yields CASSSGSLAKNIQYF.

Only a few counts were recorded for this clone. The J gene is TRBJ2-3, the V gene TRBV7-3, with D perhaps TRBD1 (6 bases). Trimming stripped 8 bases from V and 3 bases from J, with 18 bases between. The CDR3 length is 15 residues. Germline lookup yields CDR1 SGHTA and CDR2 FQGTGA. CDR3 protein: CASSSRGVATDTQYF. The CDR3 DNA is TGTGCCAGCTCCTCCAGGGGAGTAGCTACAGATACGCAGTATTTT.

The chain combines TRBV14 with TRBJ2-3; 7 bases are a match to TRBD1. Germline V CDR1 and CDR2: SGHDN, FVKESK. The CDR3 runs to 15 residues. V lost 1 base to trimming and J lost 8 bases; unmatched junction nucleotides: 9. The CDR3: CASSQGGAGQVTQYF. As DNA, the CDR3 is TGTGCCAGCAGCCAAGGTGGGGCAGGACAGGTTACGCAGTATTTT.

This clone has only a few counts. This chain connects TRBV7-7 to TRBJ2-2; D possibly corresponds to TRBD2 (5 bases). The CDR3 consists of 12 residues. Germline V gene sequence: CDR1 SSHAT, CDR2 FNYEAQ (reference sequence). The DNA of the CDR3 is TGTGCTGGAGCAGCTAGCCCCGGGGAGCTGTTTTTT. Translation gives CAGAASPGELFF.

This chain joins TRBV6-6 and TRBJ2-7, with TRBD2 matching over 7 bases. Trimming cost V 8 bases and J 1 base; bases outside gene matches: 11. CDR3 length equals 15 residues. Germline V lookup: CDR1 MNHNY, CDR2 SVGAGI (reference sequence). CDR3: CASGPTEAGSYEQYF. The CDR3 DNA follows: TGTGCCAGCGGCCCGACGGAAGCGGGGTCCTACGAGCAGTACTTC.